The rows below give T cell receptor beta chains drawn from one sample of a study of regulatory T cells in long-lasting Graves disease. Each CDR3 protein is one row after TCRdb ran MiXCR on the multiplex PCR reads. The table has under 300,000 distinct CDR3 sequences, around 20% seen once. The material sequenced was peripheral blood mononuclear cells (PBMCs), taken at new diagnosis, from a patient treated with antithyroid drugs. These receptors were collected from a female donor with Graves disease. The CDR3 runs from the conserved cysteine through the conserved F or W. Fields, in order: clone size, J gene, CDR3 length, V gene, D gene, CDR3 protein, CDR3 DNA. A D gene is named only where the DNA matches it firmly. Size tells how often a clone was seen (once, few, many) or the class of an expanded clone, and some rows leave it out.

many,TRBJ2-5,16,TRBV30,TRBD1,CAWSVQVRGYGETQYF,TGTGCCTGGAGTGTACAGGTCAGGGGGTACGGAGAGACCCAGTACTTC
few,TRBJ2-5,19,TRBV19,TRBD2,CASSRRGPIELAGEETQYF,TGTGCCAGTAGCCGACGGGGGCCTATAGAACTAGCGGGAGAAGAGACCCAGTACTTC
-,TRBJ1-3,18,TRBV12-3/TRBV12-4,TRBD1,CASSRTGALLSSGNTIYF,TGTGCCAGCAGTCGGACAGGGGCCTTATTAAGCTCTGGAAACACCATATATTTT
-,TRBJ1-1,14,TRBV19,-,CASSFGGWYTEAFF,TGTGCCAGTAGTTTCGGGGGTTGGTACACTGAAGCTTTCTTT
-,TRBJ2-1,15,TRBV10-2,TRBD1,CASSRGQGANNEQFF,TGCGCCAGCTCCCGAGGTCAGGGGGCCAACAATGAGCAGTTCTTC
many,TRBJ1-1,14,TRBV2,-,CASSVGGLNTEAFF,TGTGCCAGCAGTGTTGGGGGGCTGAACACTGAAGCTTTCTTT
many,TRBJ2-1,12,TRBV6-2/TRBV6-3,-,CASSFVYNEQFF,TGTGCCAGCAGTTTTGTCTACAATGAGCAGTTCTTC
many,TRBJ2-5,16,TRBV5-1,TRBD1,CASSLAPRQGRETQYF,TGCGCCAGCAGCTTGGCCCCTAGACAGGGTAGGGAGACCCAGTACTTC
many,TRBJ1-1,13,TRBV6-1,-,CASSAKLYTEAFF,TGTGCCAGCAGTGCCAAGCTATACACTGAAGCTTTCTTT
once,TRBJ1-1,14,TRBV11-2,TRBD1,CASSLGQGDFVAFF,TGTGCCAGCAGCTTGGGACAGGGGGATTTTGTGGCTTTCTTT
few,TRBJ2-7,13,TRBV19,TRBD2,CASSITSGNEQYF,TGTGCCAGTAGTATAACCAGCGGGAATGAGCAGTACTTC
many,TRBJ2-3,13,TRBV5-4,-,CVTHRRPTDTQYF,TGTGTCACGCACCGGCGACCTACAGATACGCAGTATTTT
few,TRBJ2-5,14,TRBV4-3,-,CASSQVRDGETQYF,TGCGCCAGCAGCCAGGTCCGGGATGGGGAGACCCAGTACTTC
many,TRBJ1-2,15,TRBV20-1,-,CSARDPRGRDYGYTF,TGCAGTGCTAGAGATCCCCGGGGGCGCGACTATGGCTACACCTTC
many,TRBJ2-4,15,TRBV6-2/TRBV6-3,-,CASSPSLGNKNIQYF,TGTGCCAGCAGCCCCTCTCTCGGCAACAAAAACATTCAGTACTTC
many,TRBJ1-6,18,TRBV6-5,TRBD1,CASSYSVPGGSYNSPLHF,TGTGCCAGCAGTTACTCGGTCCCAGGGGGCTCCTATAATTCACCCCTCCACTTT
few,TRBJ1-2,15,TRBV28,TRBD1,CASSTAGDRDYGYTF,TGTGCCAGCAGCACCGCGGGCGACAGGGACTATGGCTACACCTTC
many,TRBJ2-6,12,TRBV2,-,CATSTGANVLTF,TGTGCCACTAGTACTGGGGCCAACGTCCTGACTTTC
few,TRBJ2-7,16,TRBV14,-,CASSQLDRTFSYEQYF,TGTGCCAGCAGCCAATTGGATCGGACCTTCTCCTACGAGCAGTACTTC
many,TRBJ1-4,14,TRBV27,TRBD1,CASSPLTGDEKLFF,TGTGCCAGCAGTCCGCTGACAGGGGATGAAAAACTGTTTTTT
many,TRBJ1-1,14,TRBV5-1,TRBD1,CASSPDRGSTEAFF,TGCGCCAGCAGCCCGGACAGGGGAAGTACTGAAGCTTTCTTT
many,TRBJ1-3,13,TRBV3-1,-,CASQEDSGNTIYF,TGTGCCAGCCAAGAAGACTCTGGAAACACCATATATTTT
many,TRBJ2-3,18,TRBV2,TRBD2,CASSPQGSSGGFTDTQYF,TGCGCCAGCAGCCCCCAGGGGAGTAGCGGGGGGTTCACAGATACGCAGTATTTT
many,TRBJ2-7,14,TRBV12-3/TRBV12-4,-,CASSLDPEIHEQYF,TGTGCCAGCAGCCTCGACCCGGAGATCCACGAGCAGTACTTC
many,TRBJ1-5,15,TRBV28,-,CASSFQGYSNQPQHF,TGTGCCAGCAGTTTTCAGGGCTATAGCAATCAGCCCCAGCATTTT
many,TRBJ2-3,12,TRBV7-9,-,CASSDRTDTQYF,TGTGCCAGCAGCGACAGGACAGATACGCAGTATTTT
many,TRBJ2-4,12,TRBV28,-,CASGIIKDTQYF,TGTGCCAGCGGTATAATTAAGGACACCCAGTACTTC
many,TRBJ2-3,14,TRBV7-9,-,CASTTTSLTDTQYF,TGTGCCAGCACGACTACAAGCTTGACAGATACGCAGTATTTT
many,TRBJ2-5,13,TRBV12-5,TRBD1,CASGWTGLETQYF,TGTGCTAGTGGTTGGACAGGGTTGGAGACCCAGTACTTC
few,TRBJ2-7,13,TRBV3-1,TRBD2,CASSMGLEAEQYF,TGTGCCAGCAGCATGGGACTAGAAGCCGAGCAGTACTTC
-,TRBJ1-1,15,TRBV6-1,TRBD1,CASSILRGLGTEAFF,TGTGCCAGCAGTATTCTCAGGGGGCTCGGAACTGAAGCTTTCTTT
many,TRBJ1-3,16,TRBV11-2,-,CASSTLSGSSGNTIYF,TGTGCCAGCAGCACGCTCTCGGGGAGCTCTGGAAACACCATATATTTT
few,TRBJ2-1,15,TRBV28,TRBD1,CAGSSDRGNFNEQFF,TGTGCCGGCAGCTCGGACAGGGGCAATTTCAATGAGCAGTTCTTC
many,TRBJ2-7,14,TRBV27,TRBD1,CASRRGQATYEQYF,TGTGCCAGCAGGAGGGGACAGGCCACCTACGAGCAGTACTTC
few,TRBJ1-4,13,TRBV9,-,CASSPLGNEKLFF,TGTGCCAGCAGCCCCCTAGGGAATGAAAAACTGTTTTTT
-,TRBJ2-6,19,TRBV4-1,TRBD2,CASSTGTSGGISGANVLTF,TGCGCCAGCAGCACCGGGACTAGCGGGGGGATCTCTGGGGCCAACGTCCTGACTTTC
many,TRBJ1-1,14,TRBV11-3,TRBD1,CASSFTGGATEAFF,TGTGCCAGCAGCTTCACAGGGGGCGCGACTGAAGCTTTCTTT
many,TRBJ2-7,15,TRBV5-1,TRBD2,CASRRGVGAGYEQYF,TGCGCCAGCAGACGGGGGGTGGGAGCGGGCTACGAGCAGTACTTC
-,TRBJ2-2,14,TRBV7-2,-,CASSWGPPPGELFF,TGTGCCAGCAGCTGGGGACCCCCCCCGGGGGAGCTGTTTTTT
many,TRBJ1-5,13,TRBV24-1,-,CATSDLGNQPQHF,TGTGCCACCAGTGATTTGGGGAATCAGCCCCAGCATTTT
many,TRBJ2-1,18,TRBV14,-,CASSQKLGAGSSYNEQFF,TGTGCCAGCAGCCAAAAACTCGGGGCGGGGAGCTCCTACAATGAGCAGTTCTTC
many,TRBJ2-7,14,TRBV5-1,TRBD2,CASSFAAGASEQYF,TGCGCCAGCAGCTTCGCAGCGGGAGCTTCCGAGCAGTACTTC
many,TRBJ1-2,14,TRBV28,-,CASSPSGGNYGYTF,TGTGCCAGCAGCCCGTCGGGGGGGAACTATGGCTACACCTTC